The 30 T cell receptor beta chains below come from one sample, sequenced in a study of identical twins (dated by TCRdb to 2016 to 2018). The library was made by 5' RACE. The reads were generated on an Illumina HiSeq 2000. The raw public data were reprocessed by TCRdb itself: fastp quality trimming at Q25, MiXCR clonotype calling, in-frame beta chains only. Entries that share a CDR3 protein sequence are merged under the most common genes and DNA. In this sample the table shows around 230,000 distinct CDR3 sequences, 5% to 7% of which occur a single time. Of the sample, about 14% falls within the top ten clones. These data also featured in a second study, about T cells expressing NK-cell markers.

The material sequenced was CD8+ T cells sorted from blood. These receptors were collected from a woman between 18 and 29 years old in good health.

The sample holds many counts of this clonotype. J is TRBJ2-7 and V is TRBV29-1, with D maybe TRBD1 (6 bases). Looked up from germline, CDR1 is SQVTM and CDR2 is ANQGSEA. Trimming shortened V by 4 bases and J by 6 bases, and 13 bases separated the two germline ends. This CDR3 is built from 12 residues. The CDR3 sequence is CSVVGRGSEQYF. CDR3 DNA sequence: TGCAGCGTTGTGGGCAGGGGTTCCGAGCAGTACTTC.

This clonotype has a count of ten or more. J is TRBJ2-5 and V is TRBV29-1, with D perhaps TRBD1 (5 bases). The CDR3 is 11 amino acids. Trimming removed 5 bases from V and 5 bases from J, with 9 bases in between. Germline V gene lookup returns CDR1 SQVTM and CDR2 ANQGSEA. In nucleotides, the CDR3 is TGCAGCGTTTTAGGGGTTGAGACCCAGTACTTC. Its translation is CSVLGVETQYF.

Only a few counts were recorded for this clonotype. The gene calls are TRBV2 and TRBJ2-3, with D hard to call. Germline CDR1 is SNHLY and CDR2 is FYNNEI. This CDR3 contains 11 residues. Trimming took 7 bases from V and 4 from J, leaving 6 bases between them. The CDR3 sequence is CASITADTQYF. The CDR3 DNA reads as TGTGCCAGCATCACGGCAGATACGCAGTATTTT.

The rearrangement links TRBV19 to TRBJ2-1; TRBD2 matches at 10 bases. J lost 7 bases, V lost 5 bases, and 11 bases had no gene match. The CDR3 is made up of 16 amino acids. Germline assignment: CDR1 LNHDA and CDR2 SQIVND (reference sequence). The chain's CDR3 is CASSPTVAGGGNEQFF. DNA of the CDR3: TGTGCCAGTAGTCCGACGGTAGCGGGAGGAGGAAATGAGCAGTTCTTC. The whole variable domain, filled in from reference TRBV19 and TRBJ2-1, reads DGGITQSPKYLFRKEGQNVTLSCEQNLNHDAMYWYRQDPGQGLRLIYYSQIVNDFQKGDIAEGYSVSREKKESFPLTVTSAQKNPTAFYLCASSPTVAGGGNEQFFGPGTRLTVL.

CDR3 sequence reads: CASSSYRGEAFF. The CDR3 region has the DNA TGTGCCAGCAGCTCTTACAGGGGTGAAGCTTTCTTT. The rearrangement links TRBV5-6 to TRBJ1-1; 7 positions agree with TRBD1. This CDR3 is 12 amino acids long. The V gene's germline CDR1 is SGHDT and CDR2 YYEEEE. J was trimmed by 7 bases and V by 3 bases; bases with no gene match: 3. Full variable domain (missing parts from reference TRBV5-6 and TRBJ1-1): DAGVTQSPTHLIKTRGQQVTLRCSPKSGHDTVSWYQQALGQGPQFIFQYYEEEERQRGNFPDRFSGHQFPNYSSELNVNALLLGDSALYLCASSSYRGEAFFGQGTRLTVV.

This clonotype has a handful of counts. The chain recombines TRBV28 with TRBJ1-5; weak D call: TRBD1 (5 bases). The CDR3 runs to 15 residues. Germline loops: CDR1 MDHEN, CDR2 SYDVKM. Trimming stripped 5 bases from V and 3 bases from J, with 14 bases between. The CDR3 protein is CASSTRRESNQPQHF. In DNA, the CDR3 is TGTGCCAGCAGTACCCGCAGGGAGTCCAATCAGCCCCAGCATTTT. Variable domain in full (rest from reference TRBV28 and TRBJ1-5): DVKVTQSSRYLVKRTGEKVFLECVQDMDHENMFWYRQDPGLGLRLIYFSYDVKMKEKGDIPEGYSVSREKKERFSLILESASTNQTSMYLCASSTRRESNQPQHFGDGTRLSIL.

This clonotype was observed a few times. The genes are TRBV24-1 and TRBJ2-2; a weak D match, TRBD2 (5 bases). The V end lost 5 bases, the J end lost 3 bases, and 9 bases lay between the germline ends. CDR1 KGHDR and CDR2 SFDVKD come from the germline V gene. The CDR3 is made up of 14 amino acids. The chain's CDR3 is CATSASRDTGELFF. CDR3 coding DNA: TGTGCCACCAGTGCTAGCCGAGACACCGGGGAGCTGTTTTTT.

This clonotype appeared many times. This chain uses TRBV7-9 with TRBJ2-7; D gene uncertain. V shed 6 bases and J shed 2 bases, with 20 bases lying between them. The length of the CDR3 is 16 residues. Germline V gives CDR1 SEHNR, CDR2 FQNEAQ (reference sequence). The CDR3 loop reads CASSPPQSVVTYEQYF. CDR3 DNA sequence: TGTGCCAGCAGTCCGCCTCAGTCAGTAGTAACCTACGAGCAGTACTTC.

This clonotype was detected many times. This chain joins TRBV5-8 and TRBJ2-2; 11 nucleotides agree with TRBD2. With 6 bases clipped from V and 4 bases from J, the junction kept 2 bases outside the gene matches. CDR3 length: 14 residues. Germline assignment: CDR1 SGHTS and CDR2 YDEGEE. The CDR3 here is CASKTSGGTGELFF. CDR3 bases: TGTGCCAGCAAAACTAGCGGGGGCACCGGGGAGCTGTTTTTT.

This clonotype was picked up a small number of times. The chain recombines TRBV18 with TRBJ1-5, with D unresolved. Per germline, CDR1 KGHSH and CDR2 LQKENI. The CDR3 sequence is 12 residues long. V was cut by 3 bases and J by 7 bases, with 7 bases left in between. The CDR3 spells CASSPDGQPQHF. Here the CDR3 DNA reads TGTGCCAGCTCACCTGATGGGCAGCCCCAGCATTTT.

This clonotype appeared a few times. The V gene is TRBV7-9, the J gene TRBJ2-1; D call uncertain. Germline lookup yields CDR1 SEHNR and CDR2 FQNEAQ (reference sequence). V gave up 1 base and J gave up 1 base, with 11 bases separating them. CDR3 length: 16 residues. The DNA of the CDR3 is TGTGCCAGCAGCTTAGTCCCATCAAGGTCCTACAATGAGCAGTTCTTC. This encodes CASSLVPSRSYNEQFF.

The chain is built from TRBV7-9 and TRBJ2-7, with D unresolved. The CDR3 consists of 14 residues. V shed 1 base and J shed 5 bases, with 12 bases lying between them. Germline V gene lookup returns CDR1 SEHNR and CDR2 FQNEAQ (reference sequence). The CDR3 DNA sequence: TGTGCCAGCAGCTTAGGGGGTCGCGGAGACGAGCAGTACTTC. Translating gives CASSLGGRGDEQYF.

This clonotype was detected many times. The chain has TRBV27 and TRBJ1-5; TRBD1 might be the D (5 bases). The CDR3 contains 13 residues. V dropped 2 bases and J dropped 6 bases, with 8 bases sitting between them. Germline CDR1 and CDR2: MNHEY and SMNVEV (reference sequence). The CDR3 protein is CASSLGGGQPQHF. The CDR3 DNA sequence: TGTGCCAGCAGTTTAGGGGGTGGTCAGCCCCAGCATTTT.

This clonotype turned up a few times. The chain is built from TRBV2 and TRBJ2-3, with D perhaps TRBD1 (6 bases). The CDR3 loop spans 14 amino acids. V lost 0 bases to trimming and J lost 4 bases, with 8 bases between them. Germline loops: CDR1 SNHLY, CDR2 FYNNEI. CDR3 in DNA: TGTGCCAGCAGTGAAGCGGGGACACCAGATACGCAGTATTTT. This encodes CASSEAGTPDTQYF.

The chain employs TRBV6-1 and TRBJ2-2; TRBD2 matches at 12 bases. The CDR3 extends over 17 amino acids. Trimming removed 7 bases from V and 4 bases from J; junction bases left unmatched: 10. Germline lookup yields CDR1 MNHNS and CDR2 SASEGT. DNA for the CDR3: TGTGCCAGCACACGACTAGCGGGGGATCGGGGCACCGGGGAGCTGTTTTTT. Encoded protein: CASTRLAGDRGTGELFF.

The V call is TRBV28, the J call TRBJ2-1; 7 bases are shared with TRBD1. V was clipped by 5 bases and J by 4 bases; unmatched bases: 5. The CDR3 is made up of 14 amino acids. Germline CDR1 MDHEN, CDR2 SYDVKM. The CDR3 is CASSIPGQYNEQFF. Here the CDR3 DNA reads TGTGCCAGCAGTATTCCGGGACAGTACAATGAGCAGTTCTTC.

Many counts were recorded for this clonotype. The chain carries TRBV7-9 and TRBJ1-4; D might be TRBD1 (5 bases). The germline gives CDR1 SEHNR, CDR2 FQNEAQ (reference sequence). The CDR3 consists of 16 residues. V gave up 5 bases and J gave up 0 bases, with 13 bases separating them. CDR3 residues: CASSNSKGSTNEKLFF. The CDR3 DNA reads TGTGCCAGCAGCAATTCTAAGGGGTCAACTAATGAAAAACTGTTTTTT.

This clonotype was detected many times. V is TRBV27 and J is TRBJ2-1; possibly TRBD1 or TRBD2 for D (5 bases each). Trimming cost V 6 bases and J 8 bases, with 11 bases left between them. This CDR3 spans 12 amino acids. In germline, CDR1 is MNHEY, CDR2 SMNVEV (reference sequence). CDR3 sequence: CASSGTADEQFF. The CDR3 DNA reads as TGTGCCAGCAGCGGGACGGCGGATGAGCAGTTCTTC.

This clonotype appeared a few times. The chain combines TRBV12-3 or TRBV12-4 with TRBJ2-3; D not resolved. There are 12 residues in the CDR3. V gave up 1 base and J gave up 7 bases, with 6 bases separating them. DNA for the CDR3: TGTGCCAGCAGTTTAGAACCACATACGCAGTATTTT. This encodes CASSLEPHTQYF.

This clonotype has ten or more counts. The chain has TRBV6-1 and TRBJ2-1; D may be TRBD1 or TRBD2 (5 bases each). Germline V gene lookup returns CDR1 MNHNS and CDR2 SASEGT. The CDR3 runs 14 residues. V lost 7 bases, J lost 9 bases, and 19 bases lay in between. DNA of the CDR3: TGTGCCAGCAAGCTTCGGGGCCCTGGTCCTGAGCAGTTCTTC. Amino acids: CASKLRGPGPEQFF.

The rearrangement joins TRBV6-5 to TRBJ1-2; D is undetermined. V lost 0 bases and J 2 bases, leaving 16 bases between the germline ends. Germline V gene sequence: CDR1 MNHEY, CDR2 SVGAGI. The CDR3 contains 17 residues. As DNA, the CDR3 is TGTGCCAGCAGTTACTCGTATAGACTGGCTAGGAACTATGGCTACACCTTC. Protein sequence: CASSYSYRLARNYGYTF.

This clonotype came up many times. J is TRBJ1-6 and V is TRBV6-1; D is unclear. This CDR3 is 15 amino acids long. From germline, CDR1 is MNHNS and CDR2 SASEGT. V lost 5 bases, J lost 6 bases, and 14 bases lay in between. CDR3 amino acids: CASSPLSGLNSPLHF. DNA for the CDR3: TGTGCCAGCAGTCCATTAAGCGGTCTTAATTCACCCCTCCACTTT.

This chain links TRBV13 with TRBJ2-5; tentatively, D is TRBD1 or TRBD2 (6 bases each). Per germline, CDR1 PRHDT and CDR2 FYEKMQ (reference sequence). This CDR3 has 13 amino acids. With 5 bases removed from V and 4 bases from J, the gap between germline ends came to 11 bases. The CDR3 nucleotides read TGTGCCAGCAGCCCCGGGGGCGTAGAGACCCAGTACTTC. Translated, it gives CASSPGGVETQYF.

There are a few counts of this clonotype. The J gene is TRBJ2-5, the V gene TRBV7-9, with D uncertain. Germline V gene lookup returns CDR1 SEHNR and CDR2 FQNEAQ (reference sequence). V lost 4 bases to trimming and J lost 5 bases, with 11 bases between them. CDR3 length equals 13 residues. The CDR3 coding sequence is TGTGCCAGCAGCTCAAGTAGCAAGGAGACCCAGTACTTC. Its translation is CASSSSSKETQYF.

Ten or more counts support this clonotype. This chain connects TRBV9 to TRBJ2-1; either TRBD1 or TRBD2 may fit D (5 bases each). The CDR3 is 16 residues long. V was cut by 4 bases and J by 4 bases, with 18 bases left in between. Germline V CDR1 and CDR2: SGDLS, YYNGEE. The CDR3 DNA is TGTGCCAGCAGCCCGACCCGGGGCGTAGCTTACAATGAGCAGTTCTTC. Residues: CASSPTRGVAYNEQFF.

In its sample, this clonotype was seen a few times. The chain has TRBV30 and TRBJ2-1; 11 nucleotides align to TRBD2. V lost 3 bases to trimming and J lost 2 bases; unmatched junction nucleotides: 9. The CDR3 covers 17 residues. Germline CDR1 GTSNPN, CDR2 SVGIG (reference sequence). CDR3 DNA sequence: TGTGCCTGGAGCTGGGGACTAGCGGCCCTCCCCTACAATGAGCAGTTCTTC. Translating gives CAWSWGLAALPYNEQFF.

In its sample, this clonotype was seen many times. The chain joins TRBV5-1 to TRBJ1-2; unclear D gene. Germline CDR1 SGHRS, CDR2 YFSETQ. The CDR3 is made up of 14 amino acids. The germline V and J ends were trimmed by 4 bases and 5 bases, with 15 bases remaining between them. The CDR3 region is CASSHWFRGYGYTF. The DNA of the CDR3 is TGCGCCAGCAGCCACTGGTTTCGGGGATATGGCTACACCTTC.

In this sample, this clonotype turned up many times. The chain uses TRBV6-2 or TRBV6-3 and TRBJ2-1; TRBD1 or TRBD2 may be the D gene (5 bases each). This CDR3 spans 13 amino acids. CDR1 and CDR2 from the germline V gene are MNHEY and SVGEGT. Trimming cost V 2 bases and J 14 bases, with 16 bases left between them. The CDR3 is CASSYTDRDGEFF. CDR3 DNA: TGTGCCAGCAGTTACACTGACCGGGACGGGGAGTTCTTC.

This chain joins TRBV2 and TRBJ2-1, with 10 bases identical to TRBD2. V was clipped by 7 bases and J by 12 bases; unmatched bases: 3. This CDR3 spans 11 amino acids. Germline V gives CDR1 SNHLY, CDR2 FYNNEI. CDR3 DNA: TGTGCCAGCAAGAGACTAGCGGGGCAGTTCTTC. This codes for CASKRLAGQFF.

V gene TRBV7-8 combines with J gene TRBJ2-7; D is uncertain. The V end was cut by 2 bases, the J end by 3 bases, with 8 bases between. This CDR3 is 13 amino acids long. CDR1 and CDR2 from the germline V gene are SGHVS and FQNEAQ. The CDR3 region has the DNA TGTGCCAGCAGCTTAAGGGCTAACTACGAGCAGTACTTC. Translating it yields CASSLRANYEQYF.